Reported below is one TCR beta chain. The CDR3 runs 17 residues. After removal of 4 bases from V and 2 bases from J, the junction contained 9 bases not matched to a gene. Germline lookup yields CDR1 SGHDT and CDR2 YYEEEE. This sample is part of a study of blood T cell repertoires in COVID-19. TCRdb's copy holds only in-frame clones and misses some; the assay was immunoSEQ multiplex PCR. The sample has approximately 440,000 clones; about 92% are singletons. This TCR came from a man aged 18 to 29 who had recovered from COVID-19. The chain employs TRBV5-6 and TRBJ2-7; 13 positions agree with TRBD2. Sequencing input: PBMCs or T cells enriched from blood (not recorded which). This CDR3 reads CASSLAGTSGITYEQYF. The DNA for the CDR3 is TGTGCCAGCAGCCTCGCCGGGACTAGCGGGATTACCTACGAGCAGTACTTC.